The 28 T cell receptor beta chains below come from one sample, sequenced in a study of blood T cell repertoires in COVID-19. TCRdb's table, derived via immunoSEQ multiplex PCR, lists solely in-frame clones and lacks some. This table holds 250,000 or so clones, about nine tenths found once. The sequenced sample was PBMCs or T cells enriched from blood (not recorded which). The receptors shown here come from a woman aged 18-29 years who had recovered from COVID-19.

With regard to this clone: Germline and junction disagree at one end, which may indicate a read error. The chain combines TRBV6-2 or TRBV6-3 with TRBJ2-1; D not certain. The CDR3 is 13 residues long. From germline, CDR1 is MNHEY and CDR2 SVGEGT. In DNA, the CDR3 is TGTGCAAGCAGCCCAAGCCTATACAATGAGCAGTTCTTC. Translated: CASSPSLYNEQFF.

The chain joins TRBV6-2 or TRBV6-3 to TRBJ2-1; 16 bases agree with TRBD2. With V trimmed by 4 bases and J by 8 bases, 11 bases remained unmatched. There are 18 residues in the CDR3. Germline CDR1 and CDR2: MNHEY and SVGEGT. The CDR3 spells CASSFDPGTSGGADEQFF. The CDR3 DNA sequence: TGTGCCAGCAGTTTCGATCCCGGGACTAGCGGGGGGGCTGATGAGCAGTTCTTC.

The V call is TRBV19, the J call TRBJ1-5; D perhaps matches TRBD1 (6 bases). Trimming shortened V by 9 bases and J by 5 bases, and 11 bases separated the two germline ends. This CDR3 contains 12 residues. Germline V gives CDR1 LNHDA, CDR2 SQIVND (reference sequence). This CDR3 reads CASARGDQPQHF. The DNA of the CDR3 is TGTGCCAGCGCCAGGGGAGATCAGCCCCAGCATTTT. Together with reference TRBV19 and TRBJ1-5, the CDR3 gives the full variable domain: DGGITQSPKYLFRKEGQNVTLSCEQNLNHDAMYWYRQDPGQGLRLIYYSQIVNDFQKGDIAEGYSVSREKKESFPLTVTSAQKNPTAFYLCASARGDQPQHFGDGTRLSIL.

Only a few counts were recorded for this clone. V usage is TRBV7-2 and J usage is TRBJ2-7; 8 bases agree with TRBD2. The CDR3 is made up of 14 amino acids. The germline gives CDR1 SGHTA, CDR2 FQGNSA. V dropped 8 bases and J dropped 2; count of bases not matched to a gene: 8. The CDR3 sequence is CASGIGGGPYEQYF. CDR3 coding DNA: TGTGCCAGCGGTATAGGCGGGGGGCCCTACGAGCAGTACTTC.

The V call is TRBV5-4, the J call TRBJ2-7, with a possible D match to TRBD2 (5 bases). The V end was cut by 0 bases, the J end by 4 bases, with 11 bases between. This CDR3 is 14 amino acids long. In germline, CDR1 is SGHNT, CDR2 YYREEE (reference sequence). CDR3: CASSLGQRTYEQYF. In DNA, the CDR3 is TGTGCCAGCAGCTTGGGTCAGCGGACTTACGAGCAGTACTTC.

The chain has TRBV29-1 and TRBJ2-1, with 11 bases lining up with TRBD2. The CDR3 is made up of 16 amino acids. V was pared by 5 bases and J by 0 bases, with 6 bases of the junction left unmatched. CDR1 and CDR2 (germline): SQVTM, ANQGSEA. The CDR3 sequence: CSVTGLAESSYNEQFF. As DNA, the CDR3 is TGCAGCGTTACGGGACTAGCGGAGAGCTCCTACAATGAGCAGTTCTTC.

The rearrangement joins TRBV5-6 to TRBJ1-1; tentative D call: TRBD1 (6 bases). V was cut by 0 bases and J by 0 bases, with 18 bases left in between. This CDR3 is built from 18 residues. Looked up from germline, CDR1 is SGHDT and CDR2 is YYEEEE. DNA of the CDR3: TGTGCCAGCAGCTTGGCCGGCAGGGGAGGGAGAATGAACACTGAAGCTTTCTTT. Protein sequence: CASSLAGRGGRMNTEAFF.

The chain employs TRBV23-1 and TRBJ1-2, with 7 bases aligning to TRBD1. TRBV23-1 is recorded as an ORF, its role being uncertain. Trimming removed 3 bases from V and 6 bases from J; junction bases left unmatched: 13. The CDR3 loop spans 16 amino acids. This CDR3 is CASSHLLRGSKDGYTF. CDR3 nucleotides: TGCGCCAGCAGTCATTTACTCAGGGGGTCAAAGGATGGCTACACCTTC.

The chain recombines TRBV23-1 with TRBJ2-1; TRBD2 aligns across 11 bases. TRBV23-1 is an open reading frame whose function is uncertain. The CDR3 has 17 residues. The trim removed 3 bases at V and 7 bases at J, leaving 11 bases unmatched. The DNA of the CDR3 is TGCGCCAGCAGTCACCCGATAGCGGGAGGGCCAGGGAATGAGCAGTTCTTC. Protein: CASSHPIAGGPGNEQFF.

The V gene is TRBV7-9, the J gene TRBJ2-7; the D is unclear. This CDR3 spans 11 amino acids. Trimming left V 11 bases short and J 4 bases short, with 12 bases between. CDR1 and CDR2 (germline): SEHNR, FQNEAQ (reference sequence). The DNA of the CDR3 is TGTGCCTCCGGCAGGTCGTACGAGCAGTACTTC. Translated, it gives CASGRSYEQYF.

The V call is TRBV4-1, the J call TRBJ1-1; D is ambiguous. The CDR3 runs to 14 residues. Looked up from germline, CDR1 is MGHRA and CDR2 is YSYEKL. The germline V and J ends were trimmed by 7 bases and 1 base, with 13 bases remaining between them. CDR3 protein: CASTGGLQNTEAFF. The DNA of the CDR3 is TGCGCCAGCACAGGAGGACTCCAGAACACTGAAGCTTTCTTT.

This rearrangement joins TRBV27 to TRBJ2-5; 11 bases are shared with TRBD2. J gave up 5 bases and V 7 bases, and 9 bases lay outside the gene matches. Germline V gives CDR1 MNHEY, CDR2 SMNVEV (reference sequence). CDR3 length: 15 residues. The CDR3 sequence: CASNVLAGERETQYF. The CDR3 region has the DNA TGTGCCAGCAACGTACTAGCGGGGGAACGGGAGACCCAGTACTTC.

The V and J genes are TRBV6-5 and TRBJ2-1; TRBD1 matches 9 bases. The CDR3 has 12 residues. The germline CDR1 and CDR2 sequences are MNHEY and SVGAGI. The V and J ends lost 6 bases and 7 bases, in that order; junction bases with no gene match: 1. The CDR3 coding sequence is TGTGCCAGCAGGACAGGGGGAAATGAGCAGTTCTTC. Translated: CASRTGGNEQFF.

The V gene is TRBV11-3, the J gene TRBJ1-4; no definite D call. Germline CDR1 and CDR2: SGHNT and YENEEA. The CDR3 sequence is 12 residues long. The V end lost 2 bases, the J end lost 10 bases, and 8 bases lay between the germline ends. The CDR3 loop reads CASSLKGVKLFF. The CDR3 DNA follows: TGTGCCAGCAGCTTAAAGGGAGTAAAACTGTTTTTT.

The genes are TRBV4-3 and TRBJ2-7, with D possibly being TRBD2 (5 bases). The CDR3 has 15 residues. Trimming removed 1 base from V and 0 bases from J, with 10 bases in between. Germline V gene sequence: CDR1 LGHNA, CDR2 YSLEER. CDR3 loop: CASSQVLGSSYEQYF. In DNA form, the CDR3 reads TGCGCCAGCAGCCAAGTTTTAGGGAGCTCCTACGAGCAGTACTTC.

The chain carries TRBV7-2 and TRBJ1-5, with 7 nucleotides matching TRBD1. The V segment lost 0 bases and the J segment 9 bases; nucleotides outside the gene matches: 5. There are 14 residues in the CDR3. Germline CDR1 and CDR2: SGHTA and FQGNSA. The CDR3 sequence is CASSLALQGGPQHF. The CDR3 nucleotides read TGTGCCAGCAGCTTAGCTCTTCAGGGGGGGCCCCAGCATTTT. The variable domain in full, with the rest retrieved from reference TRBV7-2 and TRBJ1-5, is GAGVSQSPSNKVTEKGKDVELRCDPISGHTALYWYRQSLGQGLEFLIYFQGNSAPDKSGLPSDRFSAERTGGSVSTLTIQRTQQEDSAVYLCASSLALQGGPQHFGDGTRLSIL.

V gene TRBV5-1 combines with J gene TRBJ2-2; TRBD1 aligns across 7 bases. V dropped 0 bases and J dropped 9; count of bases not matched to a gene: 5. The CDR3 loop spans 14 amino acids. CDR1 is SGHRS and CDR2 is YFSETQ in the germline V gene. The CDR3 coding sequence is TGCGCCAGCAGCTTGGACAGGGGAAACTGGGAGCTGTTTTTT. This translates into CASSLDRGNWELFF. Using reference TRBV5-1 and TRBJ2-2 for the parts outside the CDR3, the full variable domain is KAGVTQTPRYLIKTRGQQVTLSCSPISGHRSVSWYQQTPGQGLQFLFEYFSETQRNKGNFPGRFSGRQFSNSRSEMNVSTLELGDSALYLCASSLDRGNWELFFGEGSRLTVL.

This rearrangement joins TRBV5-8 to TRBJ2-3; TRBD2 aligns across 14 bases. In germline, CDR1 is SGHTS, CDR2 YDEGEE. The CDR3 spans 19 residues. V lost 0 bases and J lost 2; bases outside the gene matches: 8. The CDR3 DNA reads as TGTGCCAGCAGCTTGGCCGGACTAGCGGGGGGTCCCCCCACAGATACGCAGTATTTT. Its translation: CASSLAGLAGGPPTDTQYF.

This clone was recorded only once. The chain combines TRBV19 with TRBJ2-3; D is perhaps TRBD1 (5 bases). The germline CDR1 and CDR2 sequences are LNHDA and SQIVND (reference sequence). The CDR3 is made up of 16 amino acids. V shed 4 bases and J shed 5 bases, with 19 bases lying between them. The CDR3, as DNA: TGTGCCAGTAGTAACCGGGTCCAGCTAAGGGGAGATACGCAGTATTTT. Amino acid sequence: CASSNRVQLRGDTQYF. Complete variable domain (other parts from reference TRBV19 and TRBJ2-3): DGGITQSPKYLFRKEGQNVTLSCEQNLNHDAMYWYRQDPGQGLRLIYYSQIVNDFQKGDIAEGYSVSREKKESFPLTVTSAQKNPTAFYLCASSNRVQLRGDTQYFGPGTRLTVL.

The rearrangement uses TRBV19 and TRBJ2-3; 15 bases align to TRBD2. CDR3 length: 18 amino acids. V shed 10 bases and J 5 bases; nucleotides not matched to a gene: 16. Germline V gene data show CDR1 as LNHDA and CDR2 as SQIVND (reference sequence). The CDR3 bases are TGTGCCACCCGCCTGCCGGGACTAGCGGGGGGAGAAGGAGATACGCAGTATTTT. Translated: CATRLPGLAGGEGDTQYF.

In nucleotides, the CDR3 is TGTGCCAGCAGCTTGGCCGGGGTCTTGTTTGGCTACACCTTC. This codes for CASSLAGVLFGYTF. V gene TRBV5-6 combines with J gene TRBJ1-2, with D hard to call. Trimming left V 0 bases short and J 7 bases short, with 13 bases between. Germline V gene lookup returns CDR1 SGHDT and CDR2 YYEEEE. This CDR3 contains 14 residues.

The gene calls are TRBV25-1 and TRBJ2-7; maybe TRBD2 (6 bases). CDR3 length: 12 amino acids. Germline V lookup: CDR1 MGHDK, CDR2 SYGVNS. The ends were cut back, 6 bases at V and 6 bases at J, with 12 bases in the middle. The CDR3 is CASSQTRAEQYF. In DNA, the CDR3 is TGTGCCAGCAGCCAGACTAGGGCCGAGCAGTACTTC.

This sequence joins TRBV7-3 and TRBJ1-6; no firm D call. CDR3 size: 15 residues. Germline CDR1 is SGHTA and CDR2 is FQGTGA. V lost 5 bases to trimming and J lost 2 bases, with 10 bases between them. The CDR3 here is CASSLREAYNSPLHF. CDR3 in DNA: TGTGCCAGCAGCCTGAGGGAGGCCTATAATTCACCCCTCCACTTT. Full variable domain (rest looked up from reference TRBV7-3 and TRBJ1-6): GAGVSQTPSNKVTEKGKYVELRCDPISGHTALYWYRQSLGQGPEFLIYFQGTGAADDSGLPNDRFFAVRPEGSVSTLKIQRTERGDSAVYLCASSLREAYNSPLHFGNGTRLTVT.

The chain has TRBV29-1 and TRBJ2-3, with TRBD2 as a possible D gene (6 bases). The CDR3 runs 11 residues. Germline V lookup: CDR1 SQVTM, CDR2 ANQGSEA. The CDR3 DNA follows: TGCAGTCTTGAGTTCGGGCGGGGGCAGTATTTT. It specifies CSLEFGRGQYF.

The CDR3 DNA reads TGTGCCAGCAGCCCGCGACAGGGATATAGCAATCAGCCCCAGCATTTT. It translates to CASSPRQGYSNQPQHF. The gene calls are TRBV7-8 and TRBJ1-5, with 7 nucleotides matching TRBD1. V shed 5 bases, J shed 0 bases, and the junction held 7 bases outside the gene matches. Germline V gene lookup returns CDR1 SGHVS and CDR2 FQNEAQ. The CDR3 sequence is 16 residues long. Looking up the rest from reference TRBV7-8 and TRBJ1-5 gives the full variable domain: GAGVSQSPRYKVAKRGQDVALRCDPISGHVSLFWYQQALGQGPEFLTYFQNEAQLDKSGLPSDRFFAERPEGSVSTLKIQRTQQEDSAVYLCASSPRQGYSNQPQHFGDGTRLSIL.

The V call is TRBV5-1, the J call TRBJ1-3, with D unresolved. Germline V CDR1 and CDR2: SGHRS, YFSETQ. V shed 4 bases and J shed 2 bases, with 16 bases lying between them. The CDR3 extends over 16 amino acids. This CDR3 is CASSPVAGRPGNTIYF. As DNA, the CDR3 is TGCGCCAGCAGCCCTGTCGCAGGAAGGCCTGGAAACACCATATATTTT.

As DNA, the CDR3 is TGTGCCAGCAGACGCGATATATCCTACAATGAGCAGTTCTTC. Translated, it gives CASRRDISYNEQFF. The chain combines TRBV7-8 with TRBJ2-1; no clear D gene. V was shortened by 6 bases and J by 1 base, with 10 bases between the two germline ends. The germline V gene encodes CDR1 SGHVS and CDR2 FQNEAQ. CDR3 length equals 14 residues.

V gene TRBV27 combines with J gene TRBJ2-7; 11 bases map to TRBD2. The junction had 10 bases not matched to a gene; V was cut back by 6 bases and J by 3 bases. There are 16 residues in the CDR3. Germline CDR1 reads MNHEY; CDR2 reads SMNVEV (reference sequence). Written as DNA, the CDR3 is TGTGCCAGCAGCCTATCCGGGACTAGCGGTTACTACGAGCAGTACTTC. Translation: CASSLSGTSGYYEQYF.